These 25 T cell receptor beta chains were sequenced from one sample in a study of T cell responses to AZD1222 COVID-19 vaccine. The method was immunoSEQ multiplex PCR; TCRdb's version includes in-frame clones alone and lacks a portion of them. The sample lists 150,000 to 200,000 clones, approximately 91% occurring once. The input for sequencing was peripheral blood, taken 28 days after the second AZD1222 dose. The receptors stem from an adult who received the AZD1222 COVID-19 vaccine.

This rearrangement joins TRBV19 to TRBJ2-7; D unclear. Germline CDR1 and CDR2: LNHDA and SQIVND (reference sequence). The CDR3 runs 14 residues. V shed 5 bases and J shed 1 base, with 12 bases lying between them. CDR3 amino acids: CASSSLLGSYEQYF. The CDR3, as DNA: TGTGCCAGTAGTTCGTTGTTGGGATCCTACGAGCAGTACTTC.

This clone was detected once. The rearrangement uses TRBV18 and TRBJ2-4; a possible D gene is TRBD2 (6 bases). CDR3 length: 16 residues. Germline V gives CDR1 KGHSH, CDR2 LQKENI. Trimming took off 3 bases at V and 1 base at J, with 13 bases between the two ends. As DNA, the CDR3 is TGTGCCAGCTCACCCCAGTCCGGGAGCGCCAAAAACATTCAGTACTTC. Translation: CASSPQSGSAKNIQYF.

This sequence joins TRBV6-5 and TRBJ1-2; TRBD1 is a possible D gene (5 bases). The CDR3 contains 15 residues. From germline, CDR1 is MNHEY and CDR2 SVGAGI. V lost 7 bases, J lost 0 bases, and 15 bases lay in between. In DNA, the CDR3 is TGTGCCAGCATGCCCGACGGGGCTTCTAACTATGGCTACACCTTC. This codes for CASMPDGASNYGYTF.

The rearrangement uses TRBV30 and TRBJ2-1; 11 bases line up with TRBD2. The CDR3 is 13 residues long. Germline V gene lookup returns CDR1 GTSNPN and CDR2 SVGIG (reference sequence). The junction had 2 bases not matched to a gene; V was cut back by 7 bases and J by 3 bases. The CDR3 reads CALAGGYYNEQFF. CDR3 DNA: TGTGCCTTAGCGGGGGGGTACTACAATGAGCAGTTCTTC.

This chain joins TRBV7-9 and TRBJ2-7, with 9 bases that match TRBD1. The V gene end was trimmed by 3 bases and the J gene end by 2 bases; junction bases not matched to a gene: 5. The CDR3 consists of 15 residues. Germline V gene sequence: CDR1 SEHNR, CDR2 FQNEAQ (reference sequence). CDR3 sequence: CASSLRGTGTYEQYF. CDR3 nucleotide sequence: TGTGCCAGCAGCTTGCGGGGGACAGGGACCTACGAGCAGTACTTC.

The chain has TRBV30 and TRBJ1-2, with D unresolved. Germline-derived CDR1 and CDR2 are GTSNPN and SVGIG (reference sequence). CDR3 length: 13 residues. V lost 0 bases to trimming and J lost 8 bases, with 13 bases between them. In DNA form, the CDR3 reads TGTGCCTGGAGTGTACGGGAGGGTGTCGGCTACACCTTC. It is translated as CAWSVREGVGYTF.

In its sample, this clone was seen once. The chain couples TRBV11-3 to TRBJ1-5; no definite D call. Per the germline V gene, CDR1 is SGHNT and CDR2 is YENEEA. Trimming shortened V by 7 bases and J by 5 bases, and 21 bases separated the two germline ends. The CDR3 is 16 residues long. The CDR3 DNA reads as TGTGCCAGCAAAAACCCGAGGAGGTGTTGTTATCAGCCCCAGCATTTT. It translates to CASKNPRRCCYQPQHF.

The chain combines TRBV30 with TRBJ2-7, with 7 bases fitting TRBD2. CDR3 length equals 16 residues. Unmatched junction bases numbered 11, after V lost 3 bases and J lost 0 bases. Germline loops: CDR1 GTSNPN, CDR2 SVGIG (reference sequence). The CDR3 region is CAWSLGGGGTSYEQYF. In DNA, the CDR3 is TGTGCCTGGAGCCTCGGTGGGGGGGGGACCTCCTACGAGCAGTACTTC. Full variable domain (missing parts from reference TRBV30 and TRBJ2-7): SQTIHQWPATLVQPVGSPLSLECTVEGTSNPNLYWYRQAAGRGLQLLFYSVGIGQISSEVPQNLSASRPQDRQFILSSKKLLLSDSGFYLCAWSLGGGGTSYEQYFGPGTRLTVT.

The gene calls are TRBV4-3 and TRBJ2-2, with TRBD2 matching over 11 bases. Germline V lookup: CDR1 LGHNA, CDR2 YSLEER. The CDR3 length is 18 residues. The V gene end was trimmed by 6 bases and the J gene end by 6 bases; junction bases not matched to a gene: 15. CDR3 in DNA: TGCGCCAGCAGTCGTAAGACTAGCGGGGCCGCCGACTCCGGGGAGCTGTTTTTT. Translated: CASSRKTSGAADSGELFF.

This clone has just a few counts. The chain combines TRBV6-5 with TRBJ1-5, with D maybe TRBD1 (5 bases). The length of the CDR3 is 13 residues. Germline V gives CDR1 MNHEY, CDR2 SVGAGI. Trimming stripped 5 bases from V and 4 bases from J, with 9 bases between. CDR3 residues: CASSLDRNQPQHF. CDR3 bases: TGTGCCAGCAGTCTTGACAGAAATCAGCCCCAGCATTTT.

The chain has TRBV5-4 and TRBJ2-1; 8 nucleotides align to TRBD1. J was trimmed by 0 bases and V by 0 bases; bases with no gene match: 11. This CDR3 contains 19 residues. CDR1 and CDR2 from the germline V gene are SGHNT and YYREEE (reference sequence). The CDR3, as DNA: TGTGCCAGCAGCTTGGCAGGACAGGGCCGTCTGAGCTCCTACAATGAGCAGTTCTTC. Protein: CASSLAGQGRLSSYNEQFF.

The rearrangement uses TRBV29-1 and TRBJ1-4; 7 bases are shared with TRBD1. Germline V gene lookup returns CDR1 SQVTM and CDR2 ANQGSEA. The V segment lost 7 bases and the J segment 4 bases; nucleotides outside the gene matches: 12. This CDR3 is 15 amino acids long. The CDR3 DNA sequence: TGCAGCGCAGCAAAAGATGGGACAGATAATGAAAAACTGTTTTTT. The encoded protein is CSAAKDGTDNEKLFF.

CDR3 sequence: CTSSHGANEKLFF. DNA for the CDR3: TGCACCAGCAGCCACGGGGCTAATGAAAAACTGTTTTTT. The gene calls are TRBV1 and TRBJ1-4. TRBV1 is recorded as a pseudogene. This CDR3 region has 13 residues.

The V call is TRBV7-2, the J call TRBJ2-6, with 8 bases matching TRBD1. V was pared by 5 bases and J by 3 bases, with 9 bases of the junction left unmatched. Per the germline V gene, CDR1 is SGHTA and CDR2 is FQGNSA. The CDR3 sequence is 17 residues long. CDR3 nucleotide sequence: TGTGCCAGCAGCCAGCCTCAGGGGGCGGGTGGGGCCAACGTCCTGACTTTC. Protein product: CASSQPQGAGGANVLTF.

V and J are TRBV4-3 and TRBJ2-5; no definite D call. The CDR3 is 13 amino acids. V gave up 0 bases and J gave up 5 bases, with 7 bases separating them. Germline-derived CDR1 and CDR2 are LGHNA and YSLEER. The CDR3 nucleotides read TGCGCCAGCAGCCAAGATCTAGAGGAGACCCAGTACTTC. Encoded protein: CASSQDLEETQYF.

The chain combines TRBV6-5 with TRBJ1-5, with D perhaps matching TRBD1 (5 bases). Germline lookup yields CDR1 MNHEY and CDR2 SVGAGI. The V gene lost 7 bases and the J gene lost 2 bases, with 9 bases spanning the gap. CDR3 size: 13 residues. In DNA, the CDR3 is TGTGCCAGCACCGGGACCGGCAATCAGCCCCAGCATTTT. This sequence encodes CASTGTGNQPQHF.

This chain joins TRBV7-6 and TRBJ2-2; possibly TRBD1 for D (5 bases). The V end was cut by 2 bases, the J end by 6 bases, with 10 bases between. The germline gives CDR1 SGHVS, CDR2 FNYEAQ. CDR3 length: 14 residues. The DNA for the CDR3 is TGTGCCAGCAGCTTACAGGGAATGGCCGGGGAGCTGTTTTTT. The encoded protein is CASSLQGMAGELFF. Using reference TRBV7-6 and TRBJ2-2 for the parts outside the CDR3, the full variable domain is GAGVSQSPRYKVTKRGQDVALRCDPISGHVSLYWYRQALGQGPEFLTYFNYEAQQDKSGLPNDRFSAERPEGSISTLTIQRTEQRDSAMYRCASSLQGMAGELFFGEGSRLTVL.

The J gene is TRBJ2-5, the V gene TRBV5-6, with D perhaps TRBD2 (7 bases). This CDR3 has 14 amino acids. CDR1 and CDR2 (germline): SGHDT, YYEEEE. The V end lost 5 bases, the J end lost 5 bases, and 16 bases lay between the germline ends. The CDR3 spells CASSLGGLWETQYF. The CDR3 nucleotides read TGTGCCAGCAGTCTGGGGGGGCTCTGGGAGACCCAGTACTTC.

V gene TRBV30 combines with J gene TRBJ1-5, with D possibly matching TRBD1 (5 bases). The CDR3 is 12 residues long. Trimming removed 2 bases from V and 7 bases from J, with 9 bases in between. Germline CDR1 GTSNPN, CDR2 SVGIG (reference sequence). The CDR3: CAWSFQGQPQHF. CDR3 nucleotide sequence: TGTGCCTGGAGTTTCCAGGGACAGCCCCAGCATTTT.

This clone was picked up a small number of times. The rearrangement uses TRBV4-1 and TRBJ2-7; TRBD2 aligns across 9 bases. There are 16 residues in the CDR3. The J segment lost 1 base and the V segment lost 1 base, leaving 5 bases of the junction unmatched. Germline V gives CDR1 MGHRA, CDR2 YSYEKL. This chain's CDR3 is CASSQVGGRESYEQYF. CDR3 DNA sequence: TGCGCCAGCAGCCAAGTGGGCGGGAGGGAGTCCTACGAGCAGTACTTC.

V gene TRBV27 combines with J gene TRBJ1-2; TRBD1 is a possible D gene (6 bases). Trimming removed 1 base from V and 10 bases from J, with 16 bases in between. The CDR3 covers 14 residues. Germline V gene data show CDR1 as MNHEY and CDR2 as SMNVEV (reference sequence). The CDR3 loop is CASSLFGTTQDYTF. In DNA form, the CDR3 reads TGTGCCAGCAGTTTATTCGGGACAACGCAGGACTACACCTTC.

This clone was counted at least ten times. The rearrangement joins TRBV19 to TRBJ2-3; D gene unclear. V was cut by 8 bases and J by 8 bases, with 14 bases left in between. The CDR3 has 12 residues. Germline lookup yields CDR1 LNHDA and CDR2 SQIVND (reference sequence). CDR3 sequence: CASLGLEGTQYF. In DNA, the CDR3 is TGTGCCAGTCTAGGGTTGGAAGGTACGCAGTATTTT.

The CDR3 coding sequence is TGCGCCAGCACCGTCCGGGGGAGCCCCACAGATACGCAGTATTTT. Amino acid sequence: CASTVRGSPTDTQYF. This sequence joins TRBV5-1 and TRBJ2-3; possible D gene TRBD2, 6 bases. V lost 6 bases to trimming and J lost 2 bases, with 16 bases between them. Germline assignment: CDR1 SGHRS and CDR2 YFSETQ. This CDR3 is built from 15 residues. Full variable domain (rest looked up from reference TRBV5-1 and TRBJ2-3): KAGVTQTPRYLIKTRGQQVTLSCSPISGHRSVSWYQQTPGQGLQFLFEYFSETQRNKGNFPGRFSGRQFSNSRSEMNVSTLELGDSALYLCASTVRGSPTDTQYFGPGTRLTVL.

This clone has only a few counts. The chain carries TRBV7-9 and TRBJ1-2; D unresolved. Trimming stripped 6 bases from V and 0 bases from J, with 14 bases between. Germline-derived CDR1 and CDR2 are SEHNR and FQNEAQ (reference sequence). The CDR3 sequence is 15 residues long. CDR3 loop: CASRPKVSPNYGYTF. In DNA form, the CDR3 reads TGTGCCAGCAGGCCAAAGGTTAGCCCTAACTATGGCTACACCTTC.

This rearrangement joins TRBV11-2 to TRBJ2-4, with 8 bases lining up with TRBD1. V was pared by 5 bases and J by 0 bases, with 12 bases of the junction left unmatched. Per the germline V gene, CDR1 is SGHAT and CDR2 is FQNNGV. CDR3 length: 18 residues. The CDR3 protein is CASSPGTGGPLAKNIQYF. The CDR3 coding sequence is TGTGCCAGCAGCCCCGGGACAGGTGGACCTCTAGCCAAAAACATTCAGTACTTC.